This record looks at one T cell receptor beta chain sequence and its context. Its antigen remains unknown. One end of the junction does not line up with germline, which may come from a read error. This entry comes from a study of CD8 T cells in Susac syndrome. The study, taken as a whole, reports: The study recognized that its TCR sequencing and HLA analysis covered a relatively small number of individuals.

Susac syndrome patients met recently defined diagnostic criteria for definite or probable disease. RNA in amounts of 0.5 to 1 ug was reverse transcribed with random hexamers. A multiplex approach, immunoSEQ multiplex PCR, amplified TCR beta CDR3 across 54 Vbeta and 13 Jbeta. TCRdb redid the calling of the immunoSEQ multiplex PCR reads with MiXCR, one entry per CDR3 protein. The repertoire holds tens of thousands of distinct CDR3 sequences, with about 96% as singletons. The TCR comes from a human donor with Susac syndrome. Sequencing used CD8+ T cells from PBMCs.

In DNA form, the CDR3 reads TGCGCCAGCAGCCAAGACCGGACAACGAATGAAAAACTGTTTTTT. It codes for CASSQDRTTNEKLFF. The chain links TRBV4-1 to TRBJ1-4; TRBD1 might be the D (5 bases). The length of the CDR3 is 15 residues. Per germline, CDR1 MGHRA and CDR2 YSYEKL.